Listed here are 32 T cell receptor beta chains from one sample, sequenced in a study of cytomegalovirus exposure and HLA in healthy donors. The study ran its PCR with 60 Vbeta and 13 Jbeta primers. The data were produced by immunoSEQ multiplex PCR, yet TCRdb's version contains in-frame clones alone and is incomplete. This sample has 100,000 to 120,000 clones, with 15% found just once. Sequencing was done on a sample of PBMCs. These receptors originate from a female donor in good health and CMV-seronegative.

The chain employs TRBV6-4 and TRBJ1-6; no firm D call. Trimming left V 3 bases short and J 11 bases short, with 11 bases between. The CDR3 consists of 13 residues. Per the germline V gene, CDR1 is MRHNA and CDR2 is SNTAGT. The CDR3 sequence: CASSDTVGTPLHF. In nucleotides, the CDR3 is TGTGCCAGCAGTGATACGGTCGGTACACCCCTCCACTTT.

The chain is built from TRBV30 and TRBJ1-4, with 7 bases lining up with TRBD1. The CDR3 has 13 amino acids. The V gene's germline CDR1 is GTSNPN and CDR2 SVGIG (reference sequence). Losses at the gene ends were 7 bases for V and 5 bases for J; bases not matched to a gene: 7. The CDR3 region has the DNA TGTGCCTTTGACAGGGCTATCAATGAAAAACTGTTTTTT. This translates into CAFDRAINEKLFF.

The chain links TRBV15 to TRBJ2-3, with 8 bases aligning to TRBD2. This CDR3 has 16 amino acids. V dropped 5 bases and J dropped 2; count of bases not matched to a gene: 9. CDR1 is LNHNV and CDR2 is YYDKDF in the germline V gene (reference sequence). The CDR3, as DNA: TGTGCCACCAGCCGCGAGGATAGCGGGGACACAGATACGCAGTATTTT. Amino acid sequence: CATSREDSGDTDTQYF.

The CDR3 DNA follows: TGTGCCATCAGTGAGTCGGCCCCAGGACAGAGGTTGAACACCTTC. This gives the protein CAISESAPGQRLNTF. The V call is TRBV10-3, the J call TRBJ1-2; D is possibly TRBD1 (6 bases). The ends were cut back, 0 bases at V and 12 bases at J, with 20 bases in the middle. Per the germline V gene, CDR1 is ENHRY and CDR2 is SYGVKD. The CDR3 covers 15 residues.

This chain uses TRBV19 with TRBJ2-7; D may be TRBD2 (5 bases). The CDR3 contains 15 residues. The germline V and J ends were trimmed by 3 bases and 7 bases, with 19 bases remaining between them. CDR1 and CDR2 from the germline V gene are LNHDA and SQIVND (reference sequence). For the CDR3, the DNA is TGTGCCAGTAGTATTAGCGCAACCCAATCGTATGAGCAGTACTTC. This translates into CASSISATQSYEQYF.

The chain recombines TRBV7-2 with TRBJ2-1, with 13 bases matching TRBD2. The germline gives CDR1 SGHTA, CDR2 FQGNSA. The V and J ends lost 1 base and 3 bases, in that order; junction bases with no gene match: 3. The CDR3 has 17 residues. DNA of the CDR3: TGTGCCAGCAGCTTAGGACTAGCGGGGGGCGTCTACAATGAGCAGTTCTTC. It yields the protein CASSLGLAGGVYNEQFF.

This clone was recorded a few times. The genes are TRBV5-1 and TRBJ2-3; the match to TRBD1 covers 8 bases. Germline V gives CDR1 SGHRS, CDR2 YFSETQ. This CDR3 has 15 residues. V lost 0 bases, J lost 4 bases, and 4 bases stayed unmatched. The CDR3 DNA is TGCGCCAGCAGCTTGGGACAGGGGAATTCAGATACGCAGTATTTT. Residues: CASSLGQGNSDTQYF.

This clone was counted once. The rearrangement joins TRBV5-6 to TRBJ2-1; TRBD2 might be the D (6 bases). CDR1 is SGHDT, CDR2 YYEEEE, per germline. V lost 0 bases and J lost 10, with 8 bases in between. This CDR3 has 12 amino acids. Here the CDR3 reads CASSLGRGEQFF. The CDR3 DNA follows: TGTGCCAGCAGCTTGGGTCGGGGGGAGCAGTTCTTC.

This clone was seen once. The chain links TRBV15 to TRBJ1-2, with D possibly TRBD1 on 6 matching bases. There are 15 residues in the CDR3. Trimming pared 1 base from V and 3 bases from J, leaving 12 bases between. CDR1 and CDR2 (germline): LNHNV, YYDKDF (reference sequence). The chain's CDR3 is CATSRGDKADYGYTF. The CDR3 DNA reads TGTGCCACCAGCAGAGGGGACAAGGCGGACTATGGCTACACCTTC.

There are a few counts of this clone. The chain joins TRBV30 to TRBJ1-2; 7 positions agree with TRBD1. The CDR3 contains 12 residues. Per germline, CDR1 GTSNPN and CDR2 SVGIG (reference sequence). J gave up 2 bases and V 7 bases, and 4 bases lay outside the gene matches. CDR3 sequence: CAYRGQNYGYTF. The CDR3 region has the DNA TGTGCCTACAGGGGACAAAACTATGGCTACACCTTC.

This rearrangement joins TRBV6-1 to TRBJ2-7, with 9 nucleotides matching TRBD1. The CDR3 extends over 15 amino acids. Germline V CDR1 and CDR2: MNHNS, SASEGT. V dropped 6 bases and J dropped 3; count of bases not matched to a gene: 9. CDR3 sequence reads: CASRGPDRGHYEQYF. In DNA, the CDR3 is TGTGCCAGCAGAGGACCGGACAGGGGTCACTACGAGCAGTACTTC.

The rearrangement links TRBV7-9 to TRBJ2-1, with 13 positions matching TRBD2. V lost 5 bases to trimming and J lost 5 bases; unmatched junction nucleotides: 6. CDR3 length: 16 amino acids. Germline assignment: CDR1 SEHNR and CDR2 FQNEAQ (reference sequence). In DNA form, the CDR3 reads TGTGCCAGCAGCCCACGGACTAGCGGGAGCCACAATGAGCAGTTCTTC. Encoded protein: CASSPRTSGSHNEQFF. Filled out from reference TRBV7-9 and TRBJ2-1, the complete variable domain reads DTGVSQNPRHKITKRGQNVTFRCDPISEHNRLYWYRQTLGQGPEFLTYFQNEAQLEKSRLLSDRFSAERPKGSFSTLEIQRTEQGDSAMYLCASSPRTSGSHNEQFFGPGTRLTVL.

The table lists this clone with a few counts. The chain is built from TRBV10-3 and TRBJ2-2; TRBD1 aligns across 9 bases. This CDR3 has 15 residues. Germline V gives CDR1 ENHRY, CDR2 SYGVKD. V dropped 7 bases and J dropped 4; count of bases not matched to a gene: 7. The CDR3 here is CAINTGTGTTGELFF. For the CDR3, the DNA is TGTGCCATCAATACCGGGACAGGGACCACCGGGGAGCTGTTTTTT.

This clone occurred a few times. V and J are TRBV6-5 and TRBJ2-5, with 7 bases aligning to TRBD2. Germline trimming cut 2 bases from V and 2 bases from J; bases unmatched to any gene: 2. Germline loops: CDR1 MNHEY, CDR2 SVGAGI. The CDR3 contains 14 residues. The DNA for the CDR3 is TGTGCCAGCAGTTACAGAGCGGGGCAAGAGACCCAGTACTTC. Translation: CASSYRAGQETQYF.

CDR3 sequence: CASSLTSVSTDTQYF. CDR3 DNA: TGTGCCAGCAGCTTAACTAGCGTATCCACAGATACGCAGTATTTT. V usage is TRBV7-9 and J usage is TRBJ2-3; 7 bases are shared with TRBD2. After removal of 2 bases from V and 2 bases from J, the junction contained 4 bases not matched to a gene. Germline V gene sequence: CDR1 SEHNR, CDR2 FQNEAQ (reference sequence). This CDR3 region has 15 residues.

This clone has a handful of counts. The chain employs TRBV29-1 and TRBJ1-2; D gene uncertain. From germline, CDR1 is SQVTM and CDR2 ANQGSEA. V lost 1 base, J lost 9 bases, and 12 bases lay in between. This CDR3 spans 12 amino acids. CDR3 bases: TGCAGCGTTGAAGTGTCTTCGGGAAGCTACACCTTC. Translated: CSVEVSSGSYTF.

The chain joins TRBV5-1 to TRBJ2-3, with 9 bases lining up with TRBD2. The CDR3 loop spans 16 amino acids. Germline-derived CDR1 and CDR2 are SGHRS and YFSETQ. The V segment lost 3 bases and the J segment 2 bases; nucleotides outside the gene matches: 7. The CDR3 protein is CASSWGTSHVTDTQYF. Written as DNA, the CDR3 is TGCGCCAGCAGCTGGGGGACTAGCCACGTCACAGATACGCAGTATTTT.

The chain links TRBV7-8 to TRBJ1-2, with D uncertain. V lost 5 bases and J 6 bases, leaving 19 bases between the germline ends. The CDR3 covers 15 residues. Germline CDR1 is SGHVS and CDR2 is FQNEAQ. CDR3 DNA: TGTGCCAGCAGCCAAGCGGTCACAGCTCGGGATGGCTACACCTTC. Translating it yields CASSQAVTARDGYTF.

This clone has more than one count but fewer than ten. The V and J genes are TRBV2 and TRBJ1-2, with D perhaps TRBD1 (5 bases). The CDR3 is 15 amino acids. V lost 1 base and J 1 base, leaving 10 bases between the germline ends. From germline, CDR1 is SNHLY and CDR2 FYNNEI. The chain's CDR3 is CASSEGGRSNYGYTF. The CDR3 nucleotides read TGTGCCAGCAGTGAAGGGGGCAGGAGTAACTATGGCTACACCTTC. The whole variable domain, remainder taken from reference TRBV2 and TRBJ1-2, is EPEVTQTPSHQVTQMGQEVILRCVPISNHLYFYWYRQILGQKVEFLVSFYNNEISEKSEIFDDQFSVERPDGSNFTLKIRSTKLEDSAMYFCASSEGGRSNYGYTFGSGTRLTVV.

The chain recombines TRBV11-2 with TRBJ2-1, with a possible D match to TRBD1 (6 bases). CDR3 length equals 15 residues. V lost 4 bases and J 12 bases, leaving 22 bases between the germline ends. The germline CDR1 and CDR2 sequences are SGHAT and FQNNGV. The CDR3 DNA is TGTGCCAGCAGCTCACCATGGGCCGGGGCGACAGGGCAGTTCTTC. Its protein is CASSSPWAGATGQFF.

This clone was found a few times. A read error may produce the germline difference seen at one junction end. The gene calls are TRBV7-7 and TRBJ2-7, with D perhaps matching TRBD2 (6 bases). The germline CDR1 and CDR2 sequences are SSHAT and FNYEAQ (reference sequence). The CDR3 covers 15 residues. The chain's CDR3 is CASSLAEGLIYEQYF. Written as DNA, the CDR3 is TGTGCTAGCAGCTTAGCGGAGGGTTTAATCTACGAGCAGTACTTC.

This clone was observed a few times. The chain's CDR3 is CASSVTGQGGYEQYF. The DNA of the CDR3 is TGCGCCAGCAGCGTCACGGGACAGGGGGGGTACGAGCAGTACTTC. The chain is built from TRBV5-1 and TRBJ2-7, with 11 bases lining up with TRBD1. V shed 4 bases and J 4 bases; nucleotides not matched to a gene: 7. Per germline, CDR1 SGHRS and CDR2 YFSETQ. This CDR3 is built from 15 residues.

This chain connects TRBV30 to TRBJ2-1; perhaps TRBD1 as D (6 bases). The CDR3 sequence is 14 residues long. The germline CDR1 and CDR2 sequences are GTSNPN and SVGIG (reference sequence). V gave up 4 bases and J gave up 0 bases, with 10 bases separating them. CDR3: CAWIGGSSYNEQFF. CDR3 coding DNA: TGTGCCTGGATAGGGGGAAGCTCCTACAATGAGCAGTTCTTC.

The V call is TRBV18, the J call TRBJ1-1; 7 nucleotides match TRBD1. The CDR3 runs to 14 residues. With V trimmed by 0 bases and J by 4 bases, 2 bases remained unmatched. Germline CDR1 is KGHSH and CDR2 is LQKENI. Here the CDR3 reads CASSPPRGLTEAFF. In DNA form, the CDR3 reads TGTGCCAGCTCACCACCGAGGGGGCTCACTGAAGCTTTCTTT.

V and J are TRBV5-6 and TRBJ1-1; D not certain. CDR1 is SGHDT, CDR2 YYEEEE, per germline. Trimming took 0 bases from V and 0 from J, leaving 9 bases between them. CDR3 size: 15 residues. The CDR3 region is CASSLGQLVNTEAFF. The CDR3 coding sequence is TGTGCCAGCAGCTTGGGTCAGTTGGTGAACACTGAAGCTTTCTTT.

V and J are TRBV29-1 and TRBJ1-1; 9 bases are shared with TRBD1. The length of the CDR3 is 13 residues. Unmatched junction bases numbered 3, after V lost 7 bases and J lost 0 bases. Germline V gives CDR1 SQVTM, CDR2 ANQGSEA. CDR3 sequence: CSAGTGMNTEAFF. CDR3 DNA: TGCAGCGCTGGGACAGGGATGAACACTGAAGCTTTCTTT. Combining the CDR3 with reference TRBV29-1 and TRBJ1-1 gives the whole variable domain SAVISQKPSRDICQRGTSLTIQCQVDSQVTMMFWYRQQPGQSLTLIATANQGSEATYESGFVIDKFPISRPNLTFSTLTVSNMSPEDSSIYLCSAGTGMNTEAFFGQGTRLTVV.

The rearrangement joins TRBV5-1 to TRBJ2-6, with 7 nucleotides matching TRBD1. This CDR3 comprises 18 residues. Germline V gene sequence: CDR1 SGHRS, CDR2 YFSETQ. Trimming at V came to 0 bases and at J to 0 bases, leaving 6 bases not matched to a gene. CDR3 region: CASSLVPGQSSGANVLTF. The CDR3 nucleotides read TGCGCCAGCAGCTTGGTTCCGGGACAGAGCTCTGGGGCCAACGTCCTGACTTTC.

The rearrangement uses TRBV5-1 and TRBJ1-1, with a weak D call TRBD1 (5 bases). Germline V gene data show CDR1 as SGHRS and CDR2 as YFSETQ. This CDR3 comprises 16 residues. Trimming pared 3 bases from V and 6 bases from J, leaving 21 bases between. The CDR3 is CASSSDPDSYFAEAFF. The CDR3 bases are TGCGCCAGCAGCTCAGACCCTGACAGTTATTTCGCTGAAGCTTTCTTT. Full variable domain (outside the CDR3, taken from reference TRBV5-1 and TRBJ1-1): KAGVTQTPRYLIKTRGQQVTLSCSPISGHRSVSWYQQTPGQGLQFLFEYFSETQRNKGNFPGRFSGRQFSNSRSEMNVSTLELGDSALYLCASSSDPDSYFAEAFFGQGTRLTVV.

This clone was observed a handful of times. The chain uses TRBV6-1 and TRBJ1-3; 8 bases match TRBD1. Looked up from germline, CDR1 is MNHNS and CDR2 is SASEGT. V dropped 8 bases and J dropped 0; count of bases not matched to a gene: 3. CDR3 length: 14 residues. DNA for the CDR3: TGTGCCAGCTATGGGACAGGCTCTGGAAACACCATATATTTT. Encoded protein: CASYGTGSGNTIYF.

This clone was seen more than once but under ten times. The chain uses TRBV7-9 and TRBJ2-3, with 7 bases fitting TRBD2. The CDR3 contains 15 residues. V was pared by 3 bases and J by 6 bases, with 9 bases of the junction left unmatched. In germline, CDR1 is SEHNR, CDR2 FQNEAQ (reference sequence). The CDR3 reads CASSFWAGEADTQYF. DNA of the CDR3: TGTGCCAGCAGCTTCTGGGCGGGAGAGGCGGATACGCAGTATTTT.

In this sample, this clone turned up a few times. This chain links TRBV29-1 with TRBJ1-5, with a weak D call TRBD1 (5 bases). Germline V gives CDR1 SQVTM, CDR2 ANQGSEA. Trimming removed 7 bases from V and 6 bases from J, with 16 bases in between. CDR3 length: 13 amino acids. Here the CDR3 reads CSAGHGTGQPQHF. In nucleotides, the CDR3 is TGCAGCGCGGGTCACGGGACTGGTCAGCCCCAGCATTTT.

This clone was recorded a few times. The chain uses TRBV4-3 and TRBJ2-5; D is undetermined. The length of the CDR3 is 13 residues. V was clipped by 1 base and J by 5 bases, with 8 bases between them. The V gene's germline CDR1 is LGHNA and CDR2 YSLEER. CDR3: CASSQGGVETQYF. CDR3 in DNA: TGCGCCAGCAGCCAAGGAGGCGTTGAGACCCAGTACTTC.